This note documents a single T cell receptor beta chain sequence. This specimen comes from a study of cytomegalovirus exposure and HLA in healthy donors. Germline-derived CDR1 and CDR2 are LNHDA and SQIVND (reference sequence). CDR3 length: 15 amino acids. V was trimmed by 4 bases and J by 0 bases, leaving 10 bases between them. Primers for the PCR totalled 60 Vbeta and 13 Jbeta. Repertoires were generated with immunoSEQ multiplex PCR, while TCRdb's copy carries only in-frame clones and drops some. The table shows some 160,000 clones, with 77% occurring only once. Sequencing was performed on PBMCs. The chain is built from TRBV19 and TRBJ1-5; D unresolved. The sequence derives from a man in his fifties or sixties in good health and CMV-seropositive. The CDR3 protein is CASSTTDYSNQPQHF. The DNA of the CDR3 is TGTGCCAGTAGTACTACAGATTATAGCAATCAGCCCCAGCATTTT.